This TCR beta chain was observed in a study of tumor-infiltrating lymphocytes in primary liver carcinoma (dated by TCRdb to 2016 to 2017). Regarding the study in general: Between late 2015 and 2016, five patients in China with histopathologically diagnosed primary liver carcinoma had surgical resection. Of the five patients (three men and two women, aged 30 to 69 years), four had hepatocellular carcinoma and one had combined HCC and intrahepatic cholangiocarcinoma. Tumors of the five patients were stage T1-T3 N0M0 with maximum diameters of about 4 to 10 cm. Each sample produced about 3.5 to 8 million productive TCRbeta reads, and read depth showed no significant difference between tissue types. The study combined TCRbeta repertoire sequencing, expression microarrays and whole-exome sequencing across five regions of each liver tumor, with adjacent normal tissue and blood. A total of 35 specimens from 5 patients underwent TCRbeta repertoire sequencing, comprising 25 or so tumor regions, 5 adjacent noncancerous liver tissues and 5 peripheral blood samples. Repertoires from technical replicates were highly reproducible, with mean shared-clone rates approximately 0.92 and correlation coefficients above 0.98. General study outcomes and caveats: Bulk unsorted samples precluded comparing CD4+ and CD8+ T cell repertoires. The top 250 clones accounted for a significantly greater share of the repertoire in tumors than in blood (p = 0.039). Only the TCR beta chain was sequenced, which likely underestimates true repertoire diversity because unpaired alpha chains were not captured. The study included only four or five patients, and the authors note findings should be validated in a larger study. Repertoire overlap was found to be higher between tumor regions (mean around 35%) than between tumor-adjacent (about 17%) or tumor-blood (about 14%) pairs, consistent with antigen-driven expansion.

Blood RNA was extracted from unsorted whole blood using TRIzol reagent, and germline DNA was obtained with the DNeasy Blood & Tissue kit. Patients had chronic HBV infection and were treatment-naive at sampling. About 3.7 milliliters of peripheral blood were collected into K2EDTA tubes before surgery. Per the germline V gene, LGHNA is the CDR1 and YNFKEQ is the CDR2. The CDR3 goes from the cysteine to the phenylalanine over 15 residues. Left in the record is the CDR3 DNA by itself, 45 bases read in frame from the first base. About this clonotype itself: The antigen it binds to is not known. This may arise from a read error, as a much more abundant clone is one base away.

Starting from approximately 500 ng total RNA, TCRbeta-specific cDNA was produced by reverse transcription with a constant-region primer and ProtoScript II reverse transcriptase. Construction of the TCRbeta libraries relied on three nested rounds of multiplex PCR, following a slightly modified ARM-PCR procedure. The first two PCR rounds used multiplex TRBV1-TRBV30 forward primers with a Cbeta reverse primer, each for approximately 11 cycles. A final 25-cycle PCR with Deep VentR polymerase added sample barcodes and Illumina adapters. Before sequencing, amplicons of 200-500 bp were purified from gel using a QIAquick gel extraction kit. An Illumina HiSeq 2500 was used to sequence the TCRbeta amplicons with 250-bp paired-end reads. The published analysis was carried out like this. Quality trimming of reads was performed with Trimmomatic v0.33, and paired reads were merged with FLASH v1.2.11 so that full CDR3 sequences could be recovered. V, D and J germline segments were assigned to the rearranged TCRbeta sequences using MiGEC v1.2.1b. Clonotype statistics and Shannon-Wiener diversity indices were computed with VDJtools v1.0.0. To cut down on sampling bias, every analysis after diversity analysis relied on just the 250 most abundant clonotypes from each sample. The raw public reads went through TCRdb reprocessing: fastp at Q25, MiXCR clone calling, in-frame beta chains kept. Each CDR3 protein gets just one entry, which takes the most common genes and DNA from the rows behind it. It is TCRdb's table, rather than the study itself, that gives the V and J calls and clone size. The sample profile shows 310,000 or so distinct CDR3 sequences; nearly 60% of them were found once. The ten largest clones take up about 17% of the sample.

The V gene is TRBV4-2 and the J gene is TRBJ2-1, with the D gene call left open. The sequenced material came from peripheral blood. The receptor comes from a woman in her 30s with primary liver carcinoma and hepatitis B virus infection. The bases are TGTGCCATCAGCCAAGGGCTCGGCTCCTACAATGAGCAGTTCTTC. This translates into CAISQGLGSYNEQFF.